A selection of T cell receptor beta chains follows, all from one sample in a study of cytomegalovirus exposure and HLA in healthy donors. Measured with immunoSEQ multiplex PCR; TCRdb has only the in-frame clones, and not every one. The sample yields under 200,000 clones, roughly nine tenths seen once. The sequenced sample consisted of PBMCs. The receptors derive from a woman aged 18 to 35 in good health and CMV-seropositive. Each CDR3 is given with its conserved first and last residue. The D gene is left open where the match is weak. Size is stated for part of the rows, as once, few or many counts, or as a class when the clone is expanded.

TRBJ2-5 | TRBD1 | TRBV6-1 | . | CASSEWEGGTGQETQYF | TGTGCCAGCAGTGAATGGGAAGGGGGGACAGGCCAAGAGACCCAGTACTTC
TRBJ2-2 | TRBD2 | TRBV28 | . | CASSLYGTSYQGLAANTGELFF | TGTGCCAGCAGTTTGTACGGGACTAGCTACCAAGGACTCGCAGCGAACACCGGGGAGCTGTTTTTT
TRBJ2-7 | TRBD1 | TRBV29-1 | . | CSVRQGNEQYF | TGCAGCGTTAGACAGGGCAACGAGCAGTACTTC
TRBJ1-2 | . | TRBV20-1 | few | CSAPYGYTF | TGCAGTGCCCCGTATGGCTACACCTTC
TRBJ1-1 | TRBD1 | TRBV14 | once | CASSQDPRTGANTEAFF | TGTGCCAGCAGCCAAGATCCGAGGACAGGGGCCAACACTGAAGCTTTCTTT
TRBJ2-6 | . | TRBV6-1 | few | CASSEAPGGANVLTF | TGTGCCAGCAGTGAAGCGCCAGGTGGGGCCAACGTCCTGACTTTC
TRBJ2-3 | TRBD1 | TRBV9 | . | CASSVEDRGGDTQYF | TGTGCCAGCAGCGTAGAGGACAGGGGAGGAGATACGCAGTATTTT
TRBJ1-1 | . | TRBV14 | . | CASSQFGNAEAFF | TGTGCCAGCAGCCAATTTGGCAACGCTGAAGCTTTCTTT
TRBJ1-2 | TRBD1 | TRBV18 | . | CASSSGQGSYGYTF | TGTGCCAGCTCAAGCGGACAGGGGAGCTATGGCTACACCTTC
TRBJ2-5 | . | TRBV30 | once | CAWSERGYRQETQYF | TGTGCCTGGAGCGAGAGGGGGTACCGCCAAGAGACCCAGTACTTC
TRBJ2-7 | TRBD1 | TRBV25-1 | . | CASSGDRGHHEQYF | TGTGCCAGCAGTGGAGACAGGGGGCACCACGAGCAGTACTTC
TRBJ2-1 | . | TRBV28 | . | CASSQKFHNEQFF | TGTGCCAGCAGCCAGAAATTCCACAATGAGCAGTTCTTC
TRBJ2-7 | . | TRBV30 | . | CAWSVGAAWEQYF | TGTGCCTGGAGTGTAGGAGCGGCCTGGGAGCAGTACTTC
TRBJ1-6 | . | TRBV11-2 | . | CASSTGQNSPLHF | TGTGCCAGCAGCACGGGACAAAATTCACCCCTCCACTTT
TRBJ2-3 | TRBD2 | TRBV7-9 | . | CASSFRAGSTDTQYF | TGTGCCAGCAGCTTCAGAGCGGGGAGCACAGATACGCAGTATTTT
TRBJ2-7 | . | TRBV19 | . | CASSFTPGYEQYF | TGTGCCAGTAGTTTCACTCCAGGGTACGAGCAGTACTTC
TRBJ2-7 | TRBD1 | TRBV10-2 | . | CASRRDRDEQYF | TGCGCCAGCAGGAGGGACAGGGACGAGCAGTACTTC
TRBJ2-7 | TRBD2 | TRBV9 | . | CASSWASGSEQYF | TGTGCCAGCAGCTGGGCTAGCGGGAGCGAGCAGTACTTC
TRBJ2-2 | TRBD1 | TRBV7-9 | . | CASSFPGQPNTGELFF | TGTGCCAGCAGCTTCCCGGGACAGCCGAACACCGGGGAGCTGTTTTTT
TRBJ1-2 | . | TRBV6-1 | . | CASRWTENYGYTF | TGTGCCAGCAGGTGGACAGAGAACTATGGCTACACCTTC
TRBJ1-4 | TRBD1 | TRBV7-9 | few | CASSVRDRRDEKLFF | TGTGCCAGCAGCGTCCGGGACAGGCGGGATGAAAAACTGTTTTTT
TRBJ2-1 | . | TRBV28 | . | CASSPYTELPYNEQFF | TGTGCCAGCAGCCCCTATACCGAGCTCCCCTACAATGAGCAGTTCTTC
TRBJ2-7 | . | TRBV7-9 | . | CASSLAPGALYEQYF | TGTGCCAGCAGCTTAGCCCCGGGAGCGCTGTACGAGCAGTACTTC
TRBJ2-1 | . | TRBV28 | once | CASSLSYNEQFF | TGTGCCAGCAGTTTATCATACAATGAGCAGTTCTTC
TRBJ1-4 | TRBD1 | TRBV7-6 | few | CASSLGTGDEKLFF | TGTGCCAGCAGCTTAGGGACAGGGGACGAAAAACTGTTTTTT